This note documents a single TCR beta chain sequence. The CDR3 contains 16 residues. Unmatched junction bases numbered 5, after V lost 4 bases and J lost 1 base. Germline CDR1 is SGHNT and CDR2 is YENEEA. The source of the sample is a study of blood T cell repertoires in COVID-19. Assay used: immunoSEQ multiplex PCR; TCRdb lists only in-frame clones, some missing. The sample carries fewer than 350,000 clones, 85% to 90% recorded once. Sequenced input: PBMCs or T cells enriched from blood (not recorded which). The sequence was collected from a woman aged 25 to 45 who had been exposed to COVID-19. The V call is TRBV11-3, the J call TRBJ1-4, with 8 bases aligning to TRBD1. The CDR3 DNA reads TGTGCCAGCAGCTCAGGGGGCTTAGGAACTAATGAAAAACTGTTTTTT. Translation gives CASSSGGLGTNEKLFF. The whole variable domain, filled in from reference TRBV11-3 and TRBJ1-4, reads EAGVVQSPRYKIIEKKQPVAFWCNPISGHNTLYWYLQNLGQGPELLIRYENEEAVDDSQLPKDRFSAERLKGVDSTLKIQPAELGDSAVYLCASSSGGLGTNEKLFFGSGTQLSVL.